This TCR beta chain was identified in a study of blood T cells in healthy people across ages. Between the trimmed V and J ends, which lost 8 bases and 1 base, there was a span of 12 bases. CDR1 is MNHEY and CDR2 is SVGEGT in the germline V gene. This CDR3 contains 13 residues. Next came a second PCR, run for 7 to 11 cycles, which used a sample-barcoded 5' primer along with a J-beta primer mix. TCRdb analysed the 5' RACE reads with MiXCR anew, one entry per CDR3 protein. The sample includes under 1 million distinct CDR3 sequences, around 42% of them seen just once. This rearrangement joins TRBV6-2 or TRBV6-3 to TRBJ2-7; either TRBD1 or TRBD2 may supply D (5 bases each). Sequencing used blood. This clonotype was obtained from a man aged 60-69 years in good health. The CDR3 spells CASQRGHSYEQYF. CDR3 coding DNA: TGTGCCAGCCAGAGGGGCCATTCCTACGAGCAGTACTTC.